Presented here are 27 T cell receptor beta chains from one specimen sequenced in a study of regulatory dendritic cells for organ transplantation. Here immunoSEQ multiplex PCR was the method, and the copy in TCRdb shows in-frame clones only, minus some. The data show about 38,000 clones, with under 95% seen just once and 0.11% held by the top ten. What was sequenced was naive CD8+ T cells from blood. The subset is: CD45RA+ naive T cells. The origin of the receptors is a human donor in good health.

The chain uses TRBV5-4 and TRBJ1-1; 8 bases are a match to TRBD1. The CDR3 sequence is 14 residues long. V shed 4 bases and J 7 bases; nucleotides not matched to a gene: 9. Germline assignment: CDR1 SGHNT and CDR2 YYREEE (reference sequence). The CDR3 coding sequence is TGTGCCAGCAGCAGAACGACAGGGGCGGGTGAAGCTTTCTTT. Translation: CASSRTTGAGEAFF.

The CDR3 nucleotides read TGTGCCAGCAGTTACTCCCAGGGAGATGGCTACACCTTC. Translation: CASSYSQGDGYTF. This chain connects TRBV6-5 to TRBJ1-2, with a tentative D call TRBD1 (5 bases). This CDR3 region has 13 residues. Germline V gene data show CDR1 as MNHEY and CDR2 as SVGAGI. The V end was cut by 0 bases, the J end by 6 bases, with 8 bases between.

The J gene is TRBJ2-1, the V gene TRBV13, with D maybe TRBD1 (6 bases). V lost 8 bases to trimming and J lost 0 bases, with 14 bases between them. Germline V CDR1 and CDR2: PRHDT, FYEKMQ (reference sequence). The CDR3 runs 15 residues. The CDR3 spells CASAYGGSSYNEQFF. In DNA, the CDR3 is TGTGCCAGCGCCTATGGGGGCAGCTCCTACAATGAGCAGTTCTTC. Together with reference TRBV13 and TRBJ2-1, the CDR3 gives the full variable domain: AAGVIQSPRHLIKEKRETATLKCYPIPRHDTVYWYQQGPGQDPQFLISFYEKMQSDKGSIPDRFSAQQFSDYHSELNMSSLELGDSALYFCASAYGGSSYNEQFFGPGTRLTVL.

The V call is TRBV15, the J call TRBJ1-5, with TRBD1 as a possible D gene (5 bases). The germline V gene has CDR1 LNHNV and CDR2 YYDKDF (reference sequence). The CDR3 contains 15 residues. Trimming took 0 bases from V and 7 from J, leaving 13 bases between them. As DNA, the CDR3 is TGTGCCACCAGCAGAGATCTGGGGGTCTACCAGCCCCAGCATTTT. Its translation is CATSRDLGVYQPQHF.

The chain has TRBV18 and TRBJ1-1; D call uncertain. The germline V gene has CDR1 KGHSH and CDR2 LQKENI. This CDR3 has 14 residues. V dropped 6 bases and J dropped 1 base, with 12 bases sitting between them. The CDR3 here is CASSAPTRNTEAFF. The CDR3 nucleotides are TGTGCCAGCTCGGCCCCTACACGGAACACTGAAGCTTTCTTT.

The chain links TRBV9 to TRBJ2-5; tentatively, D is TRBD1 (5 bases). V lost 0 bases and J 4 bases, leaving 22 bases between the germline ends. The CDR3 is made up of 18 amino acids. Looked up from germline, CDR1 is SGDLS and CDR2 is YYNGEE. CDR3: CASSVVPQTEISSETQYF. As DNA, the CDR3 is TGTGCCAGCAGCGTAGTCCCCCAGACAGAAATCTCGTCAGAGACCCAGTACTTC.

This clone was seen once. CDR3 DNA sequence: TGTGCCAGTAGAAAACTAGCGGAGAGCTCCTACAATGAGCAGTTCTTC. The encoded protein is CASRKLAESSYNEQFF. This chain links TRBV19 with TRBJ2-1, with 8 bases aligning to TRBD2. V shed 6 bases, J shed 0 bases, and the junction held 7 bases outside the gene matches. The germline gives CDR1 LNHDA, CDR2 SQIVND (reference sequence). This CDR3 is built from 16 residues.

J is TRBJ2-7 and V is TRBV27; the D call may be TRBD1 or TRBD2 (5 bases each). Germline V gene data show CDR1 as MNHEY and CDR2 as SMNVEV (reference sequence). CDR3 length equals 14 residues. Trimming shortened V by 8 bases and J by 1 base, and 15 bases separated the two germline ends. CDR3 protein: CASAPGRISYEQYF. The CDR3 bases are TGTGCCAGCGCTCCGGGACGGATATCCTACGAGCAGTACTTC.

This clone was seen just once. The chain joins TRBV9 to TRBJ2-7, with 7 bases matching TRBD1. CDR3 length: 15 residues. Germline loops: CDR1 SGDLS, CDR2 YYNGEE. The J segment lost 2 bases and the V segment lost 0 bases, leaving 5 bases of the junction unmatched. The CDR3 spells CASSVGQGVAYEQYF. In DNA, the CDR3 is TGTGCCAGCAGCGTAGGACAGGGAGTAGCCTACGAGCAGTACTTC.

The rearrangement joins TRBV7-2 to TRBJ2-3; D is unresolved. This CDR3 region has 14 residues. CDR1 is SGHTA and CDR2 is FQGNSA in the germline V gene. Trimming took off 0 bases at V and 5 bases at J, with 9 bases between the two ends. CDR3 amino acids: CASSLARWGDTQYF. The CDR3 DNA is TGTGCCAGCAGCTTAGCTCGCTGGGGAGATACGCAGTATTTT.

The CDR3 reads CASSLGSGRLADTQYF. The CDR3 DNA sequence: TGTGCCAGCAGTTTGGGAAGCGGGAGGTTGGCAGATACGCAGTATTTT. The chain links TRBV28 to TRBJ2-3; TRBD2 agrees at 9 bases. J was trimmed by 4 bases and V by 3 bases; bases with no gene match: 8. The CDR3 length is 16 residues. From germline, CDR1 is MDHEN and CDR2 SYDVKM.

The V gene is TRBV7-2, the J gene TRBJ2-2, with no clear D. Germline V gives CDR1 SGHTA, CDR2 FQGNSA. The V end was cut by 6 bases, the J end by 3 bases, with 5 bases between. The CDR3 is 12 amino acids. In nucleotides, the CDR3 is TGTGCCAGCAGTTCGTACACCGGGGAGCTGTTTTTT. As protein: CASSSYTGELFF.

The chain has TRBV28 and TRBJ2-3; TRBD2 agrees at 7 bases. The ends lost 3 bases at V and 6 bases at J; junction bases unmatched: 6. The CDR3 totals 14 residues. Germline V lookup: CDR1 MDHEN, CDR2 SYDVKM. CDR3 coding DNA: TGTGCCAGCAGTTTCCTAGCGGAGCGGGATACGCAGTATTTT. Its translation: CASSFLAERDTQYF.

The rearrangement joins TRBV28 to TRBJ2-1, with TRBD2 as a possible D gene (6 bases). The CDR3 spans 16 residues. CDR1 and CDR2 (germline): MDHEN, SYDVKM. V lost 5 bases and J lost 0, with 14 bases in between. Written as DNA, the CDR3 is TGTGCCAGCAGTGCAGTTCATAGCGGCTCCTACAATGAGCAGTTCTTC. Translated: CASSAVHSGSYNEQFF.

The genes are TRBV29-1 and TRBJ2-1, with D possibly TRBD2 on 6 matching bases. The V end lost 6 bases, the J end lost 4 bases, and 16 bases lay between the germline ends. Germline CDR1 and CDR2: SQVTM and ANQGSEA. This CDR3 has 14 residues. The CDR3 is CSVPRDLLYNEQFF. The CDR3 DNA reads TGCAGCGTGCCGAGGGACTTACTATACAATGAGCAGTTCTTC.

The V and J genes are TRBV19 and TRBJ2-7; D might be TRBD1 or TRBD2, each matching 5 bases. Trimming stripped 5 bases from V and 5 bases from J, with 16 bases between. The CDR3 has 14 amino acids. Germline assignment: CDR1 LNHDA and CDR2 SQIVND (reference sequence). CDR3 sequence (DNA): TGTGCCAGTAGTTTAACTCCAGGGACCCACGAGCAGTACTTC. Residues: CASSLTPGTHEQYF.

The table lists this clone with a count of one. As DNA, the CDR3 is TGTGCCAGCGGCAGAGGGCAGGGGTCAAGAGATACGCAGTATTTT. This encodes CASGRGQGSRDTQYF. The chain employs TRBV5-4 and TRBJ2-3, with D tentatively TRBD1 (6 bases). This CDR3 region has 15 residues. Per germline, CDR1 SGHNT and CDR2 YYREEE (reference sequence). Trimming stripped 7 bases from V and 5 bases from J, with 20 bases between.

The chain couples TRBV5-4 to TRBJ2-5, with D possibly matching TRBD1 (6 bases). This CDR3 has 13 residues. Trimming removed 4 bases at V and 1 base at J, with 8 bases between. The germline gives CDR1 SGHNT, CDR2 YYREEE (reference sequence). CDR3 sequence reads: CASSLDSQETQYF. CDR3 DNA sequence: TGTGCCAGCAGCCTGGACAGCCAAGAGACCCAGTACTTC.

This sequence joins TRBV7-9 and TRBJ2-1; TRBD2 agrees at 10 bases. The CDR3 loop spans 17 amino acids. Germline values: CDR1 SEHNR, CDR2 FQNEAQ (reference sequence). V shed 7 bases and J 0 bases; nucleotides not matched to a gene: 9. CDR3 residues: CASIKAGGPSSYNEQFF. CDR3 nucleotide sequence: TGTGCCAGCATTAAAGCGGGAGGGCCTTCCTCCTACAATGAGCAGTTCTTC.

The chain joins TRBV6-5 to TRBJ2-7; TRBD1 matches at 10 bases. This CDR3 spans 14 amino acids. The V gene end was trimmed by 7 bases and the J gene end by 4 bases; junction bases not matched to a gene: 7. CDR1 is MNHEY and CDR2 is SVGAGI in the germline V gene. This chain's CDR3 is CASKPGTGVYEQYF. The CDR3, as DNA: TGTGCCAGCAAACCCGGGACAGGGGTGTACGAGCAGTACTTC.

The J gene is TRBJ2-7, the V gene TRBV6-6; D unresolved. CDR3 size: 13 residues. The V gene lost 2 bases and the J gene lost 6 bases, with 11 bases spanning the gap. Germline-derived CDR1 and CDR2 are MNHNY and SVGAGI (reference sequence). The CDR3 sequence: CASSYDLAAEQYF. The CDR3 DNA reads as TGTGCCAGCAGTTACGATCTCGCGGCCGAGCAGTACTTC.

The gene calls are TRBV9 and TRBJ2-3; TRBD2 aligns across 9 bases. CDR1 and CDR2 (germline): SGDLS, YYNGEE. The CDR3 extends over 17 amino acids. The J segment lost 0 bases and the V segment lost 3 bases, leaving 8 bases of the junction unmatched. The CDR3 DNA is TGTGCCAGCAGCGACCAGATAGCGGGAGCCAGCACAGATACGCAGTATTTT. Translation gives CASSDQIAGASTDTQYF.

This clone occurred once. The chain links TRBV4-3 to TRBJ1-2; D unclear. CDR3 length: 15 amino acids. V lost 3 bases and J lost 1, with 12 bases in between. Germline CDR1 reads LGHNA; CDR2 reads YSLEER. CDR3 loop: CASSHGQISNYGYTF. CDR3 nucleotide sequence: TGCGCCAGCAGCCATGGGCAGATCAGTAACTATGGCTACACCTTC.

This chain uses TRBV4-1 with TRBJ1-5; D is unclear. Deletions cut 1 base from V and 6 bases from J, with 10 bases between. The germline V gene encodes CDR1 MGHRA and CDR2 YSYEKL. The CDR3 spans 14 residues. CDR3 nucleotide sequence: TGCGCCAGCAGCCAAGTCTTAGGAGGTCAGCCCCAGCATTTT. This codes for CASSQVLGGQPQHF.

This clone was recorded a few times. This chain joins TRBV14 and TRBJ1-2, with D possibly being TRBD1 (6 bases). Germline lookup yields CDR1 SGHDN and CDR2 FVKESK. This CDR3 is built from 15 residues. V was trimmed by 0 bases and J by 4 bases, leaving 12 bases between them. CDR3 region: CASSQDLGRGYGYTF. CDR3 DNA sequence: TGTGCCAGCAGCCAAGATCTCGGCAGGGGCTATGGCTACACCTTC. Drawing the rest from reference TRBV14 and TRBJ1-2, the complete variable domain is EAGVTQFPSHSVIEKGQTVTLRCDPISGHDNLYWYRRVMGKEIKFLLHFVKESKQDESGMPNNRFLAERTGGTYSTLKVQPAELEDSGVYFCASSQDLGRGYGYTFGSGTRLTVV.

As concerns this clone: The junction shows a germline mismatch at one end, possibly a read error. V usage is TRBV7-9 and J usage is TRBJ2-2; TRBD2 aligns across 9 bases. The CDR3 is made up of 15 amino acids. Per the germline V gene, CDR1 is SEHNR and CDR2 is FQNEAQ (reference sequence). The CDR3 DNA sequence: TGTGCCAGCAGTTTAGCGGGGGCGAACACCGGGGAGCTGTTTTTT. Translated, it gives CASSLAGANTGELFF.

This chain connects TRBV28 to TRBJ1-5; D is perhaps TRBD1 (6 bases). Germline CDR1 is MDHEN and CDR2 is SYDVKM. The CDR3 sequence is 14 residues long. V lost 7 bases, J lost 5 bases, and 15 bases lay in between. As DNA, the CDR3 is TGTGCCAGCACCCGGCAGGGGTCGGATCAGCCCCAGCATTTT. Residues: CASTRQGSDQPQHF.